The clone carrying this T cell receptor beta chain appeared once. The sample comes from a study of blood T cell repertoires in COVID-19. Study as a whole: COVID-19 samples collected from the United States, Italy and Spain covered acute and convalescent phases.

Repertoires were generated with immunoSEQ multiplex PCR, while TCRdb's copy carries only in-frame clones and drops some. The sample contains 190,000 or so clones, approximately 86% of which appear only once. V dropped 5 bases and J dropped 9; count of bases not matched to a gene: 11. Germline values: CDR1 SGHAT, CDR2 FQDESV (reference sequence). This CDR3 spans 16 amino acids. Cohort 3 recovery required two negative PCRs, clearance, or symptom resolution. The specimen was PBMCs or T cells enriched from blood (not recorded which). This clonotype was sampled from a woman in her 30s who had recovered from COVID-19. This sequence joins TRBV11-1 and TRBJ2-1; 12 bases agree with TRBD2. The CDR3, as DNA: TGTGCCAGCAGCCCAGGGCTAGCGGGGGGGCCTGGTGAGCAGTTCTTC. Its translation: CASSPGLAGGPGEQFF.